Shown below are 16 T cell receptor beta chains from a single sample sequenced in a study of T cell changes during pregnancy in multiple sclerosis. Sequenced by immunoSEQ multiplex PCR; TCRdb stores in-frame clones only, minus some. The sample shows about 36,000 clones, 88% of them seen only once. The sequenced sample was CD8+ T cells from peripheral blood mononuclear cells, obtained in the third trimester of pregnancy. The origin of the receptors is a female donor with multiple sclerosis, enrolled in a pregnancy study.

This clone was detected only once. The chain uses TRBV9 and TRBJ1-2, with 8 nucleotides matching TRBD1. Losses at the gene ends were 0 bases for V and 7 bases for J; bases not matched to a gene: 11. This CDR3 has 16 residues. The germline CDR1 and CDR2 sequences are SGDLS and YYNGEE. The CDR3 here is CASSVGFETGDRGYTF. CDR3 nucleotide sequence: TGTGCCAGCAGCGTAGGTTTCGAGACAGGGGATCGTGGCTACACCTTC.

The chain employs TRBV7-9 and TRBJ1-1; weak D call: TRBD1 (6 bases). The CDR3 is made up of 16 amino acids. In germline, CDR1 is SEHNR, CDR2 FQNEAQ (reference sequence). With 2 bases removed from V and 5 bases from J, the gap between germline ends came to 18 bases. In DNA form, the CDR3 reads TGTGCCAGCAGCTTACTCGGGAGGGGGTGGGGGACTGAAGCTTTCTTT. It yields the protein CASSLLGRGWGTEAFF.

In its sample, this clone was seen once. J is TRBJ1-2 and V is TRBV7-9; 7 bases agree with TRBD1. This CDR3 region has 15 residues. The V and J ends lost 3 bases and 4 bases, in that order; junction bases with no gene match: 8. Germline-derived CDR1 and CDR2 are SEHNR and FQNEAQ (reference sequence). The CDR3 loop reads CASSFGSGGGYGYTF. CDR3 sequence (DNA): TGTGCCAGCAGCTTTGGTTCAGGGGGAGGCTATGGCTACACCTTC. Full variable domain (missing parts from reference TRBV7-9 and TRBJ1-2): DTGVSQNPRHKITKRGQNVTFRCDPISEHNRLYWYRQTLGQGPEFLTYFQNEAQLEKSRLLSDRFSAERPKGSFSTLEIQRTEQGDSAMYLCASSFGSGGGYGYTFGSGTRLTVV.

This clone turned up a few times. The rearrangement joins TRBV5-1 to TRBJ1-1; weak D call: TRBD1 (5 bases). The CDR3 has 16 residues. Germline V lookup: CDR1 SGHRS, CDR2 YFSETQ. Trimming took off 0 bases at V and 1 base at J, with 13 bases between the two ends. The CDR3 bases are TGCGCCAGCAGCTTGGGGTTGCGGGGGGGGAACACTGAAGCTTTCTTT. This codes for CASSLGLRGGNTEAFF. Full variable domain (rest looked up from reference TRBV5-1 and TRBJ1-1): KAGVTQTPRYLIKTRGQQVTLSCSPISGHRSVSWYQQTPGQGLQFLFEYFSETQRNKGNFPGRFSGRQFSNSRSEMNVSTLELGDSALYLCASSLGLRGGNTEAFFGQGTRLTVV.

This chain joins TRBV10-3 and TRBJ1-2; tentative D call: TRBD1 (5 bases). Germline CDR1 ENHRY, CDR2 SYGVKD. The CDR3 covers 13 residues. V lost 4 bases and J lost 8, with 14 bases in between. The CDR3 protein is CAISAPGVGGYTF. The CDR3, as DNA: TGTGCCATCAGTGCCCCGGGGGTTGGGGGCTACACCTTC.

This chain links TRBV11-2 with TRBJ2-7, with TRBD2 matching 14 bases. After removal of 5 bases from V and 4 bases from J, the junction contained 4 bases not matched to a gene. CDR1 is SGHAT and CDR2 is FQNNGV in the germline V gene. CDR3 length: 15 residues. The CDR3 region is CASSDGLAGGYEQYF. CDR3 coding DNA: TGTGCCAGCAGCGATGGACTAGCGGGGGGTTACGAGCAGTACTTC.

Of note for this clone: An end of the junction differs from the germline gene, which may be a read error. This sequence joins TRBV7-7 and TRBJ2-7, with unresolved D. Per germline, CDR1 SSHAT and CDR2 FNYEAQ (reference sequence). This CDR3 has 14 amino acids. The CDR3 bases are TGTGCTAGCAGCTTAGTGGTTAGCTCCTACGAGCAGTACTTC. Protein: CASSLVVSSYEQYF.

The V and J genes are TRBV6-5 and TRBJ1-2; tentative D call: TRBD1 (6 bases). V lost 7 bases to trimming and J lost 7 bases, with 13 bases between them. The CDR3 is 12 residues long. CDR1 is MNHEY and CDR2 is SVGAGI in the germline V gene. The CDR3 spells CASIGGAVGYTF. The CDR3, as DNA: TGTGCCAGCATCGGGGGGGCCGTTGGCTACACCTTC.

This chain joins TRBV19 and TRBJ1-5; possibly TRBD1 for D (6 bases). This CDR3 region has 16 residues. Germline CDR1 reads LNHDA; CDR2 reads SQIVND (reference sequence). Trimming left V 8 bases short and J 1 base short, with 18 bases between. The CDR3 spells CASRRWDKLSNQPQHF. The DNA for the CDR3 is TGTGCCAGTCGGAGGTGGGACAAACTAAGCAATCAGCCCCAGCATTTT. Full variable domain (missing parts from reference TRBV19 and TRBJ1-5): DGGITQSPKYLFRKEGQNVTLSCEQNLNHDAMYWYRQDPGQGLRLIYYSQIVNDFQKGDIAEGYSVSREKKESFPLTVTSAQKNPTAFYLCASRRWDKLSNQPQHFGDGTRLSIL.

The chain carries TRBV10-3 and TRBJ1-2; D not resolved. Germline V gene data show CDR1 as ENHRY and CDR2 as SYGVKD. The CDR3 consists of 12 residues. V dropped 4 bases and J dropped 7 bases, with 10 bases sitting between them. The CDR3 sequence: CAISVTGFGYTF. In DNA form, the CDR3 reads TGTGCCATCAGTGTTACGGGGTTTGGCTACACCTTC.

The chain joins TRBV2 to TRBJ2-1; TRBD2 matches 9 bases. Per the germline V gene, CDR1 is SNHLY and CDR2 is FYNNEI. Germline trimming cut 4 bases from V and 2 bases from J; bases unmatched to any gene: 3. The CDR3 sequence is 15 residues long. The CDR3 is CASSAAGGPYNEQFF. The CDR3 coding sequence is TGTGCCAGCAGTGCGGCGGGGGGGCCCTACAATGAGCAGTTCTTC.

The V gene is TRBV6-5, the J gene TRBJ1-5; 8 bases align to TRBD1. CDR1 is MNHEY, CDR2 SVGAGI, per germline. CDR3 length: 15 amino acids. V shed 6 bases, J shed 5 bases, and the junction held 9 bases outside the gene matches. The DNA of the CDR3 is TGTGCCAGCAGACCTGGACAGGGTGGTCATCAGCCCCAGCATTTT. Encoded protein: CASRPGQGGHQPQHF.

The CDR3 loop reads CASSLGGGTVGYGYTF. DNA for the CDR3: TGTGCCAGCAGCTTAGGTGGGGGGACAGTCGGCTATGGCTACACCTTC. This chain connects TRBV7-9 to TRBJ1-2; 7 bases agree with TRBD1. Germline CDR1 SEHNR, CDR2 FQNEAQ (reference sequence). The CDR3 is 16 residues long. After removal of 1 base from V and 4 bases from J, the junction contained 9 bases not matched to a gene.

A single count supports this clone. The rearrangement links TRBV2 to TRBJ1-5, with 10 bases matching TRBD1. Germline trimming cut 4 bases from V and 6 bases from J; bases unmatched to any gene: 9. The germline V gene has CDR1 SNHLY and CDR2 FYNNEI. The CDR3 is 16 residues long. DNA for the CDR3: TGTGCCAGCAGTGTGACAGGGGGCTCAGGTGGTCAGCCCCAGCATTTT. This translates into CASSVTGGSGGQPQHF.

The V call is TRBV7-6, the J call TRBJ1-5; maybe TRBD1 (6 bases). The CDR3 has 13 amino acids. Germline V lookup: CDR1 SGHVS, CDR2 FNYEAQ. V was cut by 4 bases and J by 5 bases, with 9 bases left in between. The CDR3 DNA sequence: TGTGCCAGCAGCTACAGGGAGCATCAGCCCCAGCATTTT. Translating gives CASSYREHQPQHF. The full variable domain, in which reference TRBV7-6 and TRBJ1-5 provide the parts outside the CDR3, is GAGVSQSPRYKVTKRGQDVALRCDPISGHVSLYWYRQALGQGPEFLTYFNYEAQQDKSGLPNDRFSAERPEGSISTLTIQRTEQRDSAMYRCASSYREHQPQHFGDGTRLSIL.

This clone was recorded once. The chain uses TRBV27 and TRBJ1-2; tentatively, D is TRBD1 (5 bases). This CDR3 is built from 15 residues. V was cut by 3 bases and J by 4 bases, with 15 bases left in between. CDR1 MNHEY and CDR2 SMNVEV come from the germline V gene (reference sequence). The CDR3 protein is CASSFRGATAYGYTF. CDR3 DNA: TGTGCCAGCAGTTTCCGCGGGGCGACCGCCTATGGCTACACCTTC.